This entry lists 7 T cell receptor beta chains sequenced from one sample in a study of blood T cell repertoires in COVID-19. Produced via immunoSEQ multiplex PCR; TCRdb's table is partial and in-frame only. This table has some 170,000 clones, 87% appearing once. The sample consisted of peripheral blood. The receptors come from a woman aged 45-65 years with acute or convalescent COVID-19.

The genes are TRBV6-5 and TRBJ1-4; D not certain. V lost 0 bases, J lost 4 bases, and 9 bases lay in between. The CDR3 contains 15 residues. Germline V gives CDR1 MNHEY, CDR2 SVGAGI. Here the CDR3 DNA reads TGTGCCAGCAGTTACTCGACCCAGGTTAATGAAAAACTGTTTTTT. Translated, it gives CASSYSTQVNEKLFF.

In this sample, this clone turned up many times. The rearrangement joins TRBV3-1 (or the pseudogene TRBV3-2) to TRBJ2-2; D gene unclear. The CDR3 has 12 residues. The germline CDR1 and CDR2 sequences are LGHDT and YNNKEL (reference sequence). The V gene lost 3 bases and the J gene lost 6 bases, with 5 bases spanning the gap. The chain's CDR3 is CASSHSSGELFF. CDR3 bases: TGTGCCAGCAGCCACTCCTCCGGGGAGCTGTTTTTT.

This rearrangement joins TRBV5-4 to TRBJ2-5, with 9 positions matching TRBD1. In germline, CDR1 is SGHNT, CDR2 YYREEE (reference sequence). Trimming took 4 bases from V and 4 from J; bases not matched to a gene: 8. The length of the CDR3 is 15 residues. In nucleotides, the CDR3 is TGTGCCAGCAGCCCAAGGACAGGGGAACGAGAGACCCAGTACTTC. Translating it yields CASSPRTGERETQYF.

The CDR3 sequence: CASSLSLAASTDTQYF. CDR3 coding DNA: TGTGCCAGCAGCTTAAGTCTAGCGGCTAGCACAGATACGCAGTATTTT. The rearrangement uses TRBV11-2 and TRBJ2-3; TRBD2 aligns across 7 bases. The CDR3 length is 16 residues. CDR1 and CDR2 from the germline V gene are SGHAT and FQNNGV. V was pared by 2 bases and J by 0 bases, with 5 bases of the junction left unmatched. Full variable domain (missing parts from reference TRBV11-2 and TRBJ2-3): EAGVAQSPRYKIIEKRQSVAFWCNPISGHATLYWYQQILGQGPKLLIQFQNNGVVDDSQLPKDRFSAERLKGVDSTLKIQPAKLEDSAVYLCASSLSLAASTDTQYFGPGTRLTVL.

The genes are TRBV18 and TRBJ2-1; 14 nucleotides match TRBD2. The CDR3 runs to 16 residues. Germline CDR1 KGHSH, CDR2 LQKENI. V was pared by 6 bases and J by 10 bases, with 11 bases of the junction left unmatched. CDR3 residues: CASSHGTSGGTREQFF. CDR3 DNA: TGTGCCAGCTCCCACGGGACTAGCGGGGGAACAAGGGAGCAGTTCTTC.

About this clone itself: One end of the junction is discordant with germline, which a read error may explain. CDR3 coding DNA: TGTGCCTGTAGTGGACTAGCGGCCCATGGGGAGACCCAGTACTTC. Translation gives CACSGLAAHGETQYF. The rearrangement links TRBV30 to TRBJ2-5; 10 positions agree with TRBD2. The CDR3 loop spans 15 amino acids. CDR1 GTSNPN and CDR2 SVGIG come from the germline V gene (reference sequence).

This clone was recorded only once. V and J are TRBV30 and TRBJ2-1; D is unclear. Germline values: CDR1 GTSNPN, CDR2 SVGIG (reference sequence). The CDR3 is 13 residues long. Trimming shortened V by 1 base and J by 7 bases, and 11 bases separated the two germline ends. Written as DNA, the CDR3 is TGTGCCTGGAGTGCCCTACTTGAAAATGAGCAGTTCTTC. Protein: CAWSALLENEQFF.